This T cell receptor beta chain came from a study of T cell clonality in common variable immunodeficiency. In this sample, this clone turned up many times. The read terminates 3 residues before the CDR3 end, so the remaining end is supplied by the germline J gene. The V and J ends lost 0 bases and 7 bases respectively, with 11 bases between them. The CDR3 covers 14 residues. The germline V gene has CDR1 LGHNA and CDR2 YNFKEQ. TCRdb keeps only in-frame clones here, not all; method: immunoSEQ multiplex PCR. The sample yields about 55,000 clones, without any singletons. Heparinized whole blood, 5 to 8 ml, came from each donor.

The chain has TRBV4-2 and TRBJ2-3; unclear D gene. This TCR was recovered from a person between 18 and 75 years old in good health. Sequenced sample: peripheral blood mononuclear cells. This CDR3 is CASSQDVTLNTQYF. The CDR3 bases that were read are TGTGCCAGCAGCCAAGACGTCACACTAAATACG.